Shown below are 20 T cell receptor beta chains from a single sample sequenced in a study of cytomegalovirus exposure and HLA in healthy donors. This PCR relied on a set of 60 Vbeta primers and 13 Jbeta primers. Only in-frame clones appear in the TCRdb table, and some are missing; sequencing was by immunoSEQ multiplex PCR. The sample has approximately 190,000 clones; around four fifths are singletons. Input material: PBMCs. These receptor sequences come from a man aged 35 to 55 in good health and CMV-seropositive.

This chain joins TRBV4-3 and TRBJ1-4; 8 bases fit TRBD1. J was trimmed by 4 bases and V by 0 bases; bases with no gene match: 13. The CDR3 loop spans 19 amino acids. CDR1 and CDR2 (germline): LGHNA, YSLEER. The CDR3 DNA follows: TGCGCCAGCAGCCAAGAGGGGGTCGGACAGGGAAGGGGTAATGAAAAACTGTTTTTT. Amino acids: CASSQEGVGQGRGNEKLFF.

The chain has TRBV11-2 and TRBJ2-7; 10 bases are a match to TRBD1. CDR1 is SGHAT, CDR2 FQNNGV, per germline. The trim removed 3 bases at V and 3 bases at J, leaving 11 bases unmatched. CDR3 length: 17 amino acids. The CDR3 DNA sequence: TGTGCCAGCAGCTTGGGGGGCGCGGGACAGGGGTTCTACGAGCAGTACTTC. Its protein is CASSLGGAGQGFYEQYF.

The V and J genes are TRBV19 and TRBJ2-7; 7 bases are shared with TRBD1. Germline trimming cut 11 bases from V and 2 bases from J; bases unmatched to any gene: 15. CDR3 length: 15 residues. Germline V gives CDR1 LNHDA, CDR2 SQIVND (reference sequence). As DNA, the CDR3 is TGTGCCTCCCAAGGGAGACAGGGTGGGACCTACGAGCAGTACTTC. Its protein is CASQGRQGGTYEQYF. Drawing the rest from reference TRBV19 and TRBJ2-7, the complete variable domain is DGGITQSPKYLFRKEGQNVTLSCEQNLNHDAMYWYRQDPGQGLRLIYYSQIVNDFQKGDIAEGYSVSREKKESFPLTVTSAQKNPTAFYLCASQGRQGGTYEQYFGPGTRLTVT.

V gene TRBV4-3 combines with J gene TRBJ2-3; D is possibly TRBD1 (5 bases). The CDR3 runs 15 residues. Trimming took off 0 bases at V and 4 bases at J, with 11 bases between the two ends. The germline V gene has CDR1 LGHNA and CDR2 YSLEER. The CDR3 coding sequence is TGCGCCAGCAGCCAAGAAGGGGCTAGAGCAGATACGCAGTATTTT. Translated: CASSQEGARADTQYF.

The chain has TRBV7-9 and TRBJ1-4; D is unclear. The ends were cut back, 3 bases at V and 17 bases at J, with 19 bases in the middle. CDR1 SEHNR and CDR2 FQNEAQ come from the germline V gene (reference sequence). The CDR3 covers 13 residues. CDR3 bases: TGTGCCAGCAGCTTCTCACCGACCATGGGAGTATTTTTT. This sequence encodes CASSFSPTMGVFF.

Regarding this clone: The conserved phenylalanine or tryptophan is not found at the CDR3 terminus, so this likely reflects a read error. The rearrangement joins TRBV19 to TRBJ1-2, with D possibly being TRBD1 (5 bases). The germline V gene encodes CDR1 LNHDA and CDR2 SQIVND (reference sequence). The CDR3 covers 14 residues. The germline V and J ends were trimmed by 1 base and 1 base, with 7 bases remaining between them. Here the CDR3 reads CASSIVGGNYGYTS. For the CDR3, the DNA is TGTGCCAGTAGTATAGTCGGGGGTAACTATGGCTACACCTCC.

The chain carries TRBV7-3 and TRBJ2-7; possible D gene TRBD2, 5 bases. CDR1 SGHTA and CDR2 FQGTGA come from the germline V gene. V lost 5 bases and J 7 bases, leaving 24 bases between the germline ends. There are 16 residues in the CDR3. The CDR3 here is CASSEHRETPTREQYF. Here the CDR3 DNA reads TGTGCCAGCAGCGAGCACCGGGAAACCCCCACTCGTGAGCAGTACTTC.

The chain is built from TRBV2 and TRBJ1-2; 7 bases map to TRBD1. The ends lost 6 bases at V and 7 bases at J; junction bases unmatched: 8. CDR1 is SNHLY, CDR2 FYNNEI, per germline. The CDR3 extends over 13 amino acids. CDR3: CASSQGTVIGYTF. As DNA, the CDR3 is TGTGCCAGCAGCCAAGGGACAGTCATTGGCTACACCTTC.

The chain recombines TRBV29-1 with TRBJ1-4; D call uncertain. This CDR3 has 13 residues. The V gene lost 6 bases and the J gene lost 5 bases, with 13 bases spanning the gap. Germline-derived CDR1 and CDR2 are SQVTM and ANQGSEA. CDR3 in amino acids: CSVTDALNEKLFF. The CDR3 DNA follows: TGCAGCGTCACAGACGCATTAAATGAAAAACTGTTTTTT.

The chain carries TRBV9 and TRBJ2-5, with 7 bases aligning to TRBD2. Germline loops: CDR1 SGDLS, CDR2 YYNGEE. CDR3 length equals 14 residues. With V trimmed by 0 bases and J by 9 bases, 8 bases remained unmatched. The CDR3 DNA reads as TGTGCCAGCAGCGTAGCGGGGGGACCCGGAGCCCAGTACTTC. It codes for CASSVAGGPGAQYF.

DNA of the CDR3: TGCGCCAGCAGCCAAGAAATAACAGTTCTAGCCAAAAACATTCAGTACTTC. Translating gives CASSQEITVLAKNIQYF. V gene TRBV4-1 combines with J gene TRBJ2-4; D ambiguous. V gave up 0 bases and J gave up 0 bases, with 12 bases separating them. The CDR3 totals 17 residues. CDR1 MGHRA and CDR2 YSYEKL come from the germline V gene.

The gene calls are TRBV6-1 and TRBJ2-7; the match to TRBD2 covers 7 bases. CDR1 MNHNS and CDR2 SASEGT come from the germline V gene. Trimming at V came to 3 bases and at J to 2 bases, leaving 7 bases not matched to a gene. The CDR3 extends over 15 amino acids. CDR3 sequence: CASSERTSFPYEQYF. The CDR3 DNA reads as TGTGCCAGCAGTGAGAGGACTAGTTTCCCCTACGAGCAGTACTTC.

The chain uses TRBV9 and TRBJ2-1; 7 bases match TRBD2. This CDR3 has 17 amino acids. Germline lookup yields CDR1 SGDLS and CDR2 YYNGEE. Trimming removed 2 bases from V and 8 bases from J; junction bases left unmatched: 16. The CDR3 DNA reads as TGTGCCAGCAGCGTCTCCGGGATGGGCGGGAGTTTGGATGAGCAGTTCTTC. Its protein is CASSVSGMGGSLDEQFF.

This chain joins TRBV4-3 and TRBJ2-3; D unclear. CDR3 size: 14 residues. Germline V CDR1 and CDR2: LGHNA, YSLEER. Trimming took off 4 bases at V and 6 bases at J, with 14 bases between the two ends. Written as DNA, the CDR3 is TGCGCCAGCAGCCGAGATTCGGTAGCTGATACGCAGTATTTT. It specifies CASSRDSVADTQYF.

This clone was picked up one time. The chain uses TRBV10-3 and TRBJ1-1, with 7 bases lining up with TRBD1. The CDR3 loop spans 15 amino acids. V lost 5 bases, J lost 0 bases, and 6 bases stayed unmatched. Germline CDR1 reads ENHRY; CDR2 reads SYGVKD. The CDR3 region is CAISPSTGLNTEAFF. CDR3 sequence (DNA): TGTGCCATCAGTCCTTCGACAGGGCTGAACACTGAAGCTTTCTTT.

The chain joins TRBV2 to TRBJ2-7; 8 bases line up with TRBD1. Per germline, CDR1 SNHLY and CDR2 FYNNEI. The ends lost 5 bases at V and 6 bases at J; junction bases unmatched: 6. CDR3 size: 13 residues. The CDR3 is CASSTQGAGEQYF. The CDR3 nucleotides read TGTGCCAGCAGTACCCAGGGGGCCGGCGAGCAGTACTTC. Supplemented by reference TRBV2 and TRBJ2-7, the full variable domain reads EPEVTQTPSHQVTQMGQEVILRCVPISNHLYFYWYRQILGQKVEFLVSFYNNEISEKSEIFDDQFSVERPDGSNFTLKIRSTKLEDSAMYFCASSTQGAGEQYFGPGTRLTVT.

V is TRBV6-5 and J is TRBJ2-7, with 7 bases that match TRBD1. CDR3 length: 13 amino acids. Germline CDR1 reads MNHEY; CDR2 reads SVGAGI. Trimming took 2 bases from V and 5 from J; bases not matched to a gene: 3. CDR3: CASSYVDRDEQYF. The DNA of the CDR3 is TGTGCCAGCAGTTACGTCGACAGGGACGAGCAGTACTTC.

The gene calls are TRBV27 and TRBJ2-4; 7 positions match TRBD2. Germline V CDR1 and CDR2: MNHEY, SMNVEV (reference sequence). V gave up 5 bases and J gave up 0 bases; unmatched junction bases: 4. The CDR3 contains 15 residues. The CDR3 DNA sequence: TGTGCCAGCAGTCCCGGGACTACAGCCAAAAACATTCAGTACTTC. This gives the protein CASSPGTTAKNIQYF.

The sample holds a few counts of this clone. The chain uses TRBV4-3 and TRBJ2-7; 8 bases fit TRBD1. The germline V gene has CDR1 LGHNA and CDR2 YSLEER. V lost 0 bases and J lost 0; bases outside the gene matches: 1. The CDR3 consists of 15 residues. Written as DNA, the CDR3 is TGCGCCAGCAGCCAAGAAACAGGGGGCTCCTACGAGCAGTACTTC. This encodes CASSQETGGSYEQYF.

The J gene is TRBJ2-1, the V gene TRBV6-5; TRBD2 matches at 13 bases. Germline CDR1 is MNHEY and CDR2 is SVGAGI. The CDR3 runs to 16 residues. Trimming took 8 bases from V and 7 from J; bases not matched to a gene: 11. CDR3 in amino acids: CASRSLLAGGPNEQFF. The DNA of the CDR3 is TGTGCCAGCCGTTCCTTACTAGCGGGAGGGCCAAATGAGCAGTTCTTC.